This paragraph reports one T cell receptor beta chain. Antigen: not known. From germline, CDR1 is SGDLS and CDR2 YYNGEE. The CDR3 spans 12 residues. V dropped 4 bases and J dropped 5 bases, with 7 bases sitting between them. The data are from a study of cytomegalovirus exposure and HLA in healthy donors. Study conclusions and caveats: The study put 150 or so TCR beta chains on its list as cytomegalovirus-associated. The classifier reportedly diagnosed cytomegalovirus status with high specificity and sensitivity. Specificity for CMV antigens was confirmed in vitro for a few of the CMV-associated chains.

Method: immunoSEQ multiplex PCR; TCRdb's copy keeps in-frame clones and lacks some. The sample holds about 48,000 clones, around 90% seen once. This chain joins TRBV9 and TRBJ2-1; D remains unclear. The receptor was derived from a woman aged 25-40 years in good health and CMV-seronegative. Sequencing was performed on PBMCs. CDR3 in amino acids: CASSPPNNEQFF. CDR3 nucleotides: TGTGCCAGCAGCCCTCCTAACAATGAGCAGTTCTTC.